The entry that follows covers one TCR beta chain sequence. Its antigen is still unknown. The record has no base qualities; no much larger clone is one base away. The CDR1 and CDR2 encoded by the germline V gene are SGHTA and FQGNSA. Cut back by 0 bases and 2 bases, the V and J ends lie 8 bases apart. From its cysteine to its phenylalanine, the CDR3 spans 14 amino acids. Only CDR3 DNA is held: 42 bases, read in frame from base 1. This sample is drawn from a study of Ad26.COV2.S vaccination and SARS-CoV-2 variants (dated by TCRdb to the early 2020s). Background on the whole study: Donors in the vaccine arm were drawn from COV1001, a multicentre, randomized, double-blind, placebo-controlled phase I-IIa trial testing Ad26.COV2.S in healthy adults. TCRbeta repertoire sequencing was used to assess the specificity and breadth of SARS-CoV-2-reactive T cell receptors after Ad26.COV2.S vaccination. Participants in the trial were split at random into five groups of five each, receiving low-dose or high-dose Ad26.COV2.S once or twice, or else placebo on both occasions. Ad26.COV2.S was administered intramuscularly at 5 x 10^10 or 1 x 10^11 viral particles, either as a single shot or as two shots given 56 days apart. Blinding of investigators to trial group allocation was maintained during experiments and outcome assessment. A total of approximately 30 samples were included in the TCR-sequenced set, comprising some 20 Ad26.COV2.S vaccine recipients, 5 placebo recipients and 8 SARS-CoV-2 convalescent individuals. Overall results and qualifications from the work: Vaccine and placebo recipients had comparable non-spike TCR breadth, which fits with the vaccine containing only spike. The study was not powered for comparison of responses between vaccine doses or regimens. It was noted by the authors that total T cell responses may have been underestimated by the TCR breadth and depth analyses. After vaccination, substantial breadth of spike-specific CD8+ and CD4+ T cell responses was reported. Spike-specific TCR breadth was higher in Ad26.COV2.S recipients than in placebo recipients (P = 0.0014).

The immunoSEQ Assay was the method used to sequence TCRbeta CDR3 regions. After extraction, genomic DNA underwent amplification by bias-controlled multiplex PCR, followed by high-throughput sequencing. On the study's bioinformatics: To quantify the absolute abundance of each unique TCRbeta CDR3 region, sequences were collapsed and filtered. T cell fraction was estimated by normalizing TCRbeta template counts to usable DNA, which was measured by amplifying reference genes present in all nucleated cells. Repertoire TCRs were annotated as SARS-CoV-2-specific when V gene, CDR3 amino acid sequence and J gene were exactly matched to a known reactive TCR set. MIRA supplied the reference SARS-CoV-2 TCR set, which was filtered for enrichment in COVID-19-positive ImmuneCODE repertoires so that public or cross-reactive TCRs were removed. Drawing on the MIRA antigens, annotated TCRs were analysed further at the level of specific ORF or position within ORF. Breadth was defined as the number of annotated unique rearrangements divided by the total number of unique productive rearrangements, and depth was defined as the summed frequency of the annotated unique rearrangements. Two-sided Wilcoxon rank-sum tests were applied when comparing TCR breadth between groups. Imported from immuneACCESS, the table was reduced by TCRdb to in-frame sequences with V and J called. These copies leave out some clones; in studies compared against another copy, an unresolved V gene accounts for under half, and the cause of the remainder is not known. The V and J calls and clone size come from that table; D and trimming were worked out from the DNA. This sample lists 350,000 to 500,000 clones; 70% to 90% were detected once. The leading ten clones occupy 3.6% of the sample.

The label giving this sample's treatment or condition can be read as: some 20 received Ad26.COV2.S at low or high dose, single or two shots; about 5 received placebo; per-sample allocation not given. Repertoires of vaccine and placebo recipients were sequenced from samples taken on day 63 after the first injection. In Cohort 1b, about 25 adults aged 18-55 years were enrolled at a single site in Boston, USA, between 29 July and 7 August 2020. Ad26.COV2.S was a replication-incompetent adenovirus type 26 vector that expressed a prefusion-stabilized SARS-CoV-2 spike protein derived from the original Wuhan strain.

The chain uses TRBV7-2 and TRBJ2-7; the D gene is not confidently resolved. Here the sequenced sample was peripheral blood, taken in a trial of Ad26.COV2.S vaccine versus placebo. This TCR was recovered from a person aged 18-65 years who received the Ad26.COV2.S COVID-19 vaccine or a placebo. The CDR3 region has the sequence CASSLAGIPYEQYF. Read as DNA, the sequence is TGTGCCAGCAGCTTAGCGGGGATTCCCTACGAGCAGTACTTC. The CDR3 plus the reference TRBV7-2 and TRBJ2-7 genes for the other parts give the full variable domain: GAGVSQSPSNKVTEKGKDVELRCDPISGHTALYWYRQSLGQGLEFLIYFQGNSAPDKSGLPSDRFSAERTGGSVSTLTIQRTQQEDSAVYLCASSLAGIPYEQYFGPGTRLTVT.